This T cell receptor beta chain was found in a study of T-cell reconstitution after alpha-beta-depleted transplantation in children. During its preparation, the TCRbeta library received unique molecular identifiers. TCRdb re-analysed the PCR reads in MiXCR, keeping a single row per CDR3 protein. Here the sample spans some 290,000 distinct CDR3 sequences, more than 8% being singletons. Trimming cost V 5 bases and J 7 bases, with 17 bases left between them. The CDR3 runs to 14 residues. This TCR was sampled from a human donor who donated a stem cell graft to a child with SCID. Material: PBMCs from the stem cell graft donor, obtained from the stem cell graft. The chain carries TRBV12-3 or TRBV12-4 and TRBJ1-2, with a possible D match to TRBD1 (5 bases). Here the CDR3 reads CASSPTIGEGGYTF. The CDR3 region has the DNA TGTGCCAGCAGTCCGACGATAGGGGAGGGTGGCTACACCTTC.